This T cell receptor (beta chain) comes out of a study of shared clonotypes between healthy human individuals. Overall study findings and caveats: Generation probability values for non-shared clonotypes were lower than those for clonotypes shared by all four donors. Estimated richness values were generally larger in naive subsets than in memory subsets.

The CDR3 consists of 15 residues. Germline V lookup: CDR1 SGHRS, CDR2 YFSETQ. V was cut by 0 bases and J by 4 bases, with 13 bases left in between. Deep level was the assay's run setting. The data were produced by immunoSEQ multiplex PCR, yet TCRdb's version contains in-frame clones alone and is incomplete. Of 500,000 or so clones in the sample, roughly 95% were seen once. Concerning this clone: Its antigen is currently unknown.

None of the donors, who were healthy HIV-negative adults, had recently had acute infections or vaccinations. This clonotype was obtained from a woman aged 25 to 39 in good health. The V call is TRBV5-1, the J call TRBJ1-1; D remains ambiguous. The specimen sequenced was naive CD4+ T cells sorted from blood. The subset is: CD45RA+ positively selected. CDR3 amino acids: CASSLDISPLTEAFF. The CDR3 DNA reads as TGCGCCAGCAGCTTGGACATTTCCCCACTCACTGAAGCTTTCTTT. The full variable domain, with the rest looked up from reference TRBV5-1 and TRBJ1-1, is KAGVTQTPRYLIKTRGQQVTLSCSPISGHRSVSWYQQTPGQGLQFLFEYFSETQRNKGNFPGRFSGRQFSNSRSEMNVSTLELGDSALYLCASSLDISPLTEAFFGQGTRLTVV.